A single T cell receptor (beta chain) is shown here with its context. This clone was observed a few times. What this receptor recognizes is not known. No qualities accompany the bases; no much larger clone lies one base away. In total, 600 or so healthy bone marrow donors made up the cohort. At the time of sampling, all cohort members were nominally healthy, though unrecorded immune exposures were likely present. The donor was CMV seronegative and was included in the group of 352 seronegative cohort members. A peripheral blood sample was collected from each donor, and TCR beta sequencing was performed on peripheral blood mononuclear cells. Genomic DNA was extracted from the blood cell samples with the Qiagen DNeasy Blood Extraction Kit. The data are from a study of cytomegalovirus exposure and HLA in healthy donors (dated by TCRdb to about 2017). In the study overall: An earlier analysis of roughly 500 of the donors reported about 250 Gb of sequence data and roughly 100 million unique TCR beta sequences from about 200 million T cells. About 280 gigabases of sequencing data and roughly 81 million unique TCR sequences made up an early release that covered approximately 620 HLA-typed donors. Of the 350 to 450 genotyped donors, 65% to 90% fell in the genetic ancestry cluster associated with self-reported Caucasian donors. The study was designed to test whether signatures of past pathogen exposure could be identified by cataloging public T cell receptors. The T cell repertoires of several hundred subjects were profiled by immunosequencing and related to cytomegalovirus serostatus. A separate validation cohort of over 95 different subjects was used in addition to the approximately 640-subject first cohort. The study combined high-throughput TCR immunosequencing, statistical association of individual TCRs with disease status, and machine learning to predict cytomegalovirus infection status. A later analysis re-analyzed previously published TCR beta repertoires from approximately 670 donors and added high-resolution HLA genotyping to study TCR occurrence patterns. The later analysis used no new phenotypic data to find candidate immune exposures, relying instead on TCR beta sequences and their occurrence across donors. An earlier analysis of several hundred of the donors applied high-throughput TCR beta sequencing to assess whether each TCR beta V gene segment acted as functional or pseudogenic. Alongside the repertoire data, information on donor age, sex, ethnicity and CMV serostatus was compiled. Genome-wide SNP genotypes for about 60% of the roughly 700 donors were used in a later genetic analysis, which treated that subset as a discovery cohort. All discovery cohort repertoires had been generated on a single sequencing platform. Both class I and class II loci were covered by HLA typing, at four-digit resolution. Typing coverage differed by locus: A, B, C, DRB1 and DQB1 were typed in about 620-640 donors, DQA1 in approximately 520, DPA1 in approximately 610, and DPB1 in around 440. Five DR-DQ haplotypes were handled as single units for association and clustering because linkage in the cohort was strong. Among 398 genotyped donors of the cohort, an average of about 240,000 unique TCR beta nucleotide sequences were sequenced per donor, roughly a sixth of them non-productive. What the study reported, not specific to this receptor: Presence/absence analyses assumed roughly uniform sequencing depth across donors, an assumption that may not hold. A further reported finding was that TCR beta sequences accurately predicted the HLA-A and HLA-B alleles for most subjects in the first cohort. Broadly in line with IMGT annotations, most TCR beta V segments showed up in productive rearrangements about 87% or about 30% of the time in an earlier analysis of under 700 of the donors. The earlier analysis of approximately 590 of the donors excluded about 16 rarely observed V segments, including chromosome 9 orphons, because counts were too low. According to the authors, the approach could potentially be generalized to other disease states and immunological phenotypes. In a later analysis, HLA-associated TCR beta chains showed more clonal expansion and lower generation probabilities than non-associated chains that were equally common. In this cohort, only TCR beta chains were sequenced, and detectable features were limited by the absence of alpha or paired-chain data. A cluster of highly shared sequence variants was judged likely to be a technical artifact of the sequencing pipeline. A later genetic analysis associated a missense DCLRE1C variant with V-gene and J-gene trimming of TCR beta chains, and an independent cohort replicated the association. When HLA alleles, especially DR and DQ, strongly co-occurred, TCR associations were difficult to assign to individual alleles. According to a later analysis, parvovirus B19, influenza, CMV and Epstein-Barr virus appeared linked to several top co-occurrence clusters. While some public TCRs were present in many individuals, most TCR sequences turned up only very rarely across donors. A later analysis associated 16,951 TCR beta sequences with specific HLA alleles at a false discovery rate of 0.05. Cytomegalovirus status was reported to be diagnosed by the classifier with high specificity and sensitivity in both the original and validation cohorts. Correlated functional status among segregating V segments might reflect linkage disequilibrium, but an unknown experimental factor could not be ruled out. In vitro tests confirmed that a few of the cytomegalovirus-associated TCR beta chains recognize cytomegalovirus antigens. In a later genetic analysis, fewer N-insertions in productive TCRs were reported among donors in an Asian-associated ancestry cluster than the roughly 640-donor mean. In a later analysis, most CMV-associated TCR beta chains were found to appear HLA-restricted, with HLA associations seemingly driven largely by CMV exposure. In a later analysis, TCR association rates were found to vary across HLA loci, with the most associated TCRs seen for DRB1 alleles and the fewest for HLA-C alleles. In the study, around 160 TCR beta chains were listed as associated with cytomegalovirus. Because HLA typing was unavailable for some donors at each locus, only the typed subset was used in association tests. The only immune exposure information available for the cohort was CMV serostatus.

To prepare the library, the immunoSEQ multiplex PCR assay was applied. A mixture of 60 forward primers for TCR Vbeta segments and 13 reverse primers for TCR Jbeta segments was used in the multiplex PCR. A multiplex PCR assay on genomic DNA amplified the CDR3 region of rearranged TCR beta genes. The Illumina HiSeq System was used to sequence the amplified TCR beta libraries as 87-base-pair reads. The published analysis was carried out like this. Across the roughly 640 repertoires, a later analysis counted tens of millions of unique TCR beta chains, roughly 11 million of which were shared by at least two donors. Raw reads were error-corrected and collapsed into unique sequences by a nearest-neighbor algorithm in which closely related sequences were merged to remove PCR and sequencing errors. CDR3 sequences were aligned to IMGT reference sequences to assign V, D and J gene segments. For a sequence to be retained, a match of at least six nucleotides to both a V gene segment and a J gene segment was required. Rearrangements were called productive when the CDR3 lacked stop codons and stayed in frame with V and J; all others were non-productive. CDR3 was defined by IMGT convention, running from the second conserved V-encoded cysteine to the conserved J-encoded phenylalanine. The earlier analysis of 500 to 650 of the donors excluded any sequence lacking an unambiguous match to a single V gene segment. In an earlier analysis of several hundred of the donors, V segments were called functional above 56.7% productive rearrangements and were called segregating when the between-donor standard deviation exceeded 5%. A statistical classification framework was built to diagnose cytomegalovirus status from the catalog of TCR beta chain sequences. In a later analysis, V and J genes were assigned by comparing TCR nucleotide sequences against IMGT/GENE-DB human TR gene sequences. In a later analysis, CDR3 sequences and most-parsimonious VDJ recombination scenarios were assigned using the TCRdist pipeline. In a later analysis, each TCR beta chain was defined by its CDR3 amino acid sequence together with its V-gene family, and reads lacking a unique V-gene family were excluded. A later analysis removed nearly 600 highly shared, low-generation-probability nucleotide sequences to deal with suspected cross-contamination and a sequencing artifact. In a later analysis, a clonal expansion index was calculated for each public chain from normalized within-repertoire ranks of inferred template counts. In a later analysis, generation probabilities were computed with a VDJ recombination model fitted to out-of-frame rearrangements, and the resulting probabilities were checked against IGoR. A later analysis scored TCR-TCR, TCR-HLA and TCR-CMV co-occurrence with hypergeometric tests, applying a repertoire-size bias correction to TCR pairs. A later analysis estimated false discovery rates by permuting HLA or CMV assignments 20 times. A later analysis grouped co-occurring TCRs with DBSCAN, adding TCRdist sequence similarity when clustering within HLA-allele-positive subsets. Repertoires with fewer than 30,000 or more than 120,000 public chains were left out of co-occurrence clustering, as were about 5 repertoires with anomalous nucleotide sharing. TCRdb re-hosts the immuneACCESS table, in-frame sequences only. Its copies lack some clones; in the studies checked, an unresolved V gene accounts for under half of them, and the cause for the rest is not known. D and trimming were read from the DNA, whereas the V and J calls and clone size are those reported in that table. For this sample the table gives approximately 93,000 clones, of which approximately 80% were detected only once. Around 3.2% of the sample is held by the ten biggest clonotypes.

This sequence was found in a woman aged 40 to 50 in good health and CMV-seronegative. The sequenced material came from PBMCs.

The bases read TGTGCCAGCAGCTCCGTGGGCCTCTCTGGAAACACCATATATTTT. It is translated as CASSSVGLSGNTIYF. The V and J genes are TRBV27 and TRBJ1-3; no D gene can be assigned with confidence. V is pared back by 6 bases and J by 0 bases, with 12 bases lying between the germline termini. CDR1 and CDR2 were assigned from the germline V gene (reference sequence) as MNHEY and SMNVEV. The CDR3 numbers 15 residues from cysteine through phenylalanine. Just the 45-base CDR3 DNA is kept, in frame starting at base 1.